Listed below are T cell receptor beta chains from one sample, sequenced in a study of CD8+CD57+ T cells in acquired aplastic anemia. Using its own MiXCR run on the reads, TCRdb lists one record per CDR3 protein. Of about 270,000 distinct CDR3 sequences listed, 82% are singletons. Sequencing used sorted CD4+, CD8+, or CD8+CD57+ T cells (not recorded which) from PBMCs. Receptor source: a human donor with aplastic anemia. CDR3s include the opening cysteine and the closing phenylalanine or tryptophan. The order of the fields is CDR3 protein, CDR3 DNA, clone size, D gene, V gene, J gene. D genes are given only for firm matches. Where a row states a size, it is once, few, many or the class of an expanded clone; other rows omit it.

CASSLGMTEETQYF,TGTGCCAGCAGCTTAGGTATGACAGAAGAGACCCAGTACTTC,NA,NA,TRBV11-3,TRBJ2-5
CASSVGSDKESF,TGTGCCAGCAGCGTAGGGTCAGATAAAGAGTCTTTT,once,NA,TRBV15,TRBJ2-3
CASSVSPLSYEQYF,TGTGCCAGCAGTGTTAGTCCGCTCTCCTACGAGCAGTACTTC,few,NA,TRBV2,TRBJ2-7
CASSLAPDRTAHYF,TGTGCCAGCAGCTTAGCTCCAGACCGGACAGCCCATTACTTT,NA,NA,TRBV7-8,TRBJ2-3
CASGVGRADTDTQYF,TGTGCCAGCGGGGTAGGACGAGCGGACACGGATACGCAGTACTTT,NA,NA,TRBV2,TRBJ2-3
CASVRGQGYNEQFF,TGTGCCAGCGTCAGGGGACAGGGGTACAATGAGCAGTTCTTC,NA,TRBD1,TRBV2,TRBJ2-1
CATSIGSEHETQYF,TGTGCCACCAGCATAGGCAGCGAGCACGAGACGCAGTACTTC,NA,NA,TRBV15,TRBJ2-7
CSARDRDSYDEQYF,TGCAGTGCTAGAGATCGGGACTCATACGACGAGCAGTACTTC,once,NA,TRBV20-1,TRBJ2-7
CASGDGGTDTNEFFF,TGTGCCAGCGGGGACGGGGGCACAGATACGAATGAATTTTTCTTT,NA,NA,TRBV2,TRBJ1-1
CASSLDTSGSRDLF,TGTGCCAGCAGCTTAGACACCAGCGGCTCTAGAGACTTATTT,NA,NA,TRBV7-2,TRBJ1-1
CASSWGGGNGQDEQFF,TGTGCCAGCAGTTGGGGGGGCGGAAACGGTCAGGATGAGCAGTTCTTC,few,NA,TRBV11-2,TRBJ2-1
CASSYRTEQETQYF,TGTGCCAGCAGCTACCGGACCGAGCAAGAGACCCAGTACTTC,NA,NA,TRBV7-3,TRBJ2-5
CATSVGSDTQYHYF,TGTGCCACCAGCGTAGGGTCAGATACGCAGTATCATTACTTC,NA,NA,TRBV9,TRBJ2-5
CASSTTWGCYEQYF,TGTGCCAGCAGTACCACGTGGGGCTGCTACGAGCAGTACTTC,NA,NA,TRBV2,TRBJ2-7
CASSLEKWSDEQFF,TGTGCCAGCAGCTTAGAAAAGTGGTCGGATGAGCAGTTCTTC,NA,NA,TRBV11-1,TRBJ2-1
CASSLDLTADTQAFF,TGTGCCAGCAGCTTAGATCTGACAGCCGATACTCAAGCTTTCTTT,once,NA,TRBV7-8,TRBJ1-1
CATSLRQGGLDTQYF,TGTGCCACCAGTCTGAGACAGGGCGGGTTGGATACGCAGTATTTT,few,TRBD1,TRBV15,TRBJ2-3
CSANPRASSTDTQYF,TGCAGTGCTAATCCGCGGGCCTCTAGCACAGATACGCAGTATTTT,NA,NA,TRBV20-1,TRBJ2-3
CAISSRDRSYTQYF,TGTGCCATCAGTAGCCGCGACAGGAGCTACACCCAGTACTTC,NA,NA,TRBV10-3,TRBJ2-5
CASGDGDEYEQYF,TGTGCCAGCGGGGACGGGGATGAATACGAGCAGTACTTC,NA,NA,TRBV2,TRBJ2-7
CASSPTYLRGGTGELFF,TGTGCCAGCAGCCCCACATACCTGCGGGGGGGCACCGGGGAGCTGTTTTTT,many,TRBD2,TRBV9,TRBJ2-2
CASSLSSGRETQYF,TGCGCCAGCAGCTTATCGAGCGGTCGCGAGACCCAGTACTTC,NA,NA,TRBV7-2,TRBJ2-5
CASSLVPGAGEETQYF,TGTGCCAGCAGCTTAGTACCCGGGGCGGGAGAGGAGACCCAGTACTTC,NA,TRBD2,TRBV7-9,TRBJ2-5
CSAMGGPGSYNEQFF,TGCAGTGCCATGGGCGGGCCTGGCTCCTACAATGAGCAGTTCTTC,NA,NA,TRBV20-1,TRBJ2-1
CASSKLGQGDQPQHF,TGTGCCAGCAGCAAGCTGGGACAGGGGGATCAGCCCCAGCATTTT,NA,TRBD1,TRBV11-2,TRBJ1-5
CASSRGRGNQPQHF,TGTGCCAGCAGCAGGGGCAGGGGGAATCAGCCCCAGCATTTT,NA,TRBD1,TRBV13,TRBJ1-5
CASRISGSRDEQFF,TGTGCCAGCAGGATTAGCGGGAGTAGGGATGAGCAGTTCTTC,NA,TRBD2,TRBV12-3/TRBV12-4,TRBJ2-1
CASSLNRGLTGANVLTF,TGTGCCAGCAGCCTAAACAGGGGGTTGACTGGGGCCAACGTCCTGACTTTC,NA,TRBD1,TRBV5-5,TRBJ2-6
CATSDRHYGYTF,TGTGCCACCAGTGATCGGCACTATGGCTACACCTTC,NA,NA,TRBV24-1,TRBJ1-2
CASGRAGDIQNLYF,TGTGCCAGCGGAAGAGCTGGGGACATTCAGAACTTGTACTTC,NA,NA,TRBV9,TRBJ2-5
CASSLGAWKLFF,TGTGCCAGCAGCTTAGGTGCCTGGAAGCTGTTTTTT,NA,NA,TRBV11-1,TRBJ2-2
CASSWGGGPNYHYTF,TGTGCCAGCAGCTGGGGTGGAGGGCCCAACTATCACTACACCTTC,NA,NA,TRBV7-8,TRBJ1-2
CSADRNTEAFF,TGCAGTGCTGACAGGAACACTGAAGCTTTCTTT,NA,NA,TRBV20-1,TRBJ1-1
CATSPTGQGAGETQYF,TGTGCCACCAGTCCCACGGGACAGGGGGCGGGTGAGACCCAGTACTTC,few,TRBD1,TRBV24-1,TRBJ2-5
CASSIEDNTEAFF,TGTGCCAGTAGTATCGAGGATAACACTGAAGCTTTCTTT,NA,NA,TRBV19,TRBJ1-1
CASSGGDRRVQPQHF,TGTGCCAGCAGCGGGGGGGACAGGAGGGTTCAGCCCCAGCATTTT,NA,TRBD1,TRBV9,TRBJ1-5
CASSRGHASDYGF,TGCGCCAGCAGCCGGGGACATGCATCTGACTATGGCTTC,NA,NA,TRBV7-2,TRBJ1-2
CAISESSGELFF,TGTGCCATCAGTGAGTCTTCAGGGGAGCTGTTTTTT,few,NA,TRBV10-3,TRBJ2-2
CASSLGGGEDYGWTF,TGTGCCAGCAGCTTAGGTGGGGGCGAGGACTATGGCTGGACCTTC,NA,NA,TRBV7-2,TRBJ1-2
CASSPPRQPNTQDFF,TGTGCCAGCAGCCCACCGCGACAGCCAAACACCCAGGACTTCTTT,NA,NA,TRBV7-9,TRBJ1-1
CASSGVASYGYTF,TGTGCCAGCAGTGGGGTGGCATCCTATGGCTACACCTTC,few,NA,TRBV2,TRBJ1-2
CASGHGGTDAQYF,TGCGCCAGCGGCCACGGTGGCACAGACGCGCAGTATTTT,NA,NA,TRBV5-1,TRBJ2-3
CASSRERDQETQYF,TGTGCCAGCAGCAGGGAGAGGGACCAAGAGACCCAGTACTTC,NA,NA,TRBV5-6,TRBJ2-5
CSVNGGGRNDTEAFF,TGCAGCGTCAACGGGGGGGGACGTAATGACACTGAAGCTTTCTTT,few,NA,TRBV20-1,TRBJ1-1
CASSLAQGPKANYF,TGTGCCAGCAGCTTAGCGCAAGGGCCCAAAGCGAACTATTTT,NA,NA,TRBV7-8,TRBJ2-3
CASSLADGTNETYF,TGTGCCAGCAGCTTAGCCGACGGTACAAATGAGACGTATTTT,NA,NA,TRBV7-6,TRBJ2-3
CASRGGGTGKQFF,TGCGCCAGCAGGGGCGGGGGGACAGGTAAGCAGTTCTTC,NA,NA,TRBV2,TRBJ2-1
CASSGGGGPDEQYF,TGTGCCAGCAGCGGCGGGGGCGGACCCGACGAGCAGTATTTC,NA,NA,TRBV15,TRBJ2-3
CASSYTGGDPGELFF,TGTGCCAGCAGTTACACCGGGGGAGACCCCGGGGAGCTGTTTTTT,NA,NA,TRBV7-9,TRBJ2-2
CASSLGSYNSPLHVLTF,TGTGCCAGCAGCTTGGGGTCCTATAATTCACCCCTCCACGTCCTGACTTTC,once,NA,TRBV7-6,TRBJ2-6